This TCR beta chain was recovered during a study of blood T cell repertoires in COVID-19 (dated by TCRdb to 2020 to 2021). Notes on the research overall: The collaborator samples originated in the United States, Italy and Spain and spanned the acute and convalescent phases of COVID-19. The prospective study material was composed of cDNA or gDNA derived from T cells, B-cell-depleted T cells, or PBMCs. Nearly every sample came with metadata listing a de-identified subject ID, COVID-19 status, age in years and sex. The repertoires were made available in a free public database intended to serve as a resource for research on the immune response to SARS-CoV-2. The samples were drawn from the first 160 participants of the ongoing ImmuneRACE study and from 1,200 or so subjects provided by 6 global collaborators. Deeply sampled blood TCRbeta repertoires from subjects exposed to, actively infected with, or recovered from COVID-19 were included in the dataset. Where available, HLA class I and class II types were taken from metadata supplied by the sample provider and were not determined by assay-based typing. On the study overall, not on this receptor specifically: The quantity of clinical and demographic metadata differed by source and by participant and was supplied without curation.

In the prospective study, participants were about 18 to 90 years old, resided in about two dozen geographic areas of the United States, and were enrolled through a virtual design. Cohort assignment in the prospective study relied on participant-reported clinical history from a screening survey and a study questionnaire. ImmuneRACE Cohort 3 recovered participants were defined by two consecutive negative NP/OP PCR tests, healthcare professional clearance, or symptom resolution. Each participant in the prospective study had whole blood, serum and a nasopharyngeal or oropharyngeal swab collected by mobile phlebotomists. Prospective study participants could optionally give additional blood draws and questionnaires over a roughly two-month period. Before DNA extraction, blood samples from the prospective study were shipped at room temperature or frozen. The germline V gene encodes CDR1 MNHEY and CDR2 SVGEGT. The CDR3, cysteine through phenylalanine, is 14 amino acids long. This entry keeps only the CDR3 DNA: 42 bases, framed from base 1. The V and J ends are trimmed by 3 bases and 0 bases, leaving 3 bases between them.

This clone was counted once. Its antigen is still unknown. Nothing much larger sits one base from this clone, and base qualities are not available. The immunoSEQ Assay, a bias-controlled multiplex PCR, was used to amplify TCRbeta CDR3 regions from genomic DNA. Per the source publication's procedure: Nucleated cell counts per sample were estimated from amplification of reference gene primers within the assay. To quantify the absolute abundance of each unique TCRbeta CDR3 rearrangement, sequence reads were collapsed and filtered. For each sample, productive Simpson clonality was calculated as the square root of Simpson's diversity index across productive rearrangements. Here the immuneACCESS table is served through TCRdb, limited to in-frame sequences with V and J called. Missing clones are a known gap in these copies; in checked studies unresolved V genes cover under half, and the rest lacks a known reason. That table supplies the V and J calls and clone size; D and trimming were determined from the DNA. The sample table records about 200,000 clones; 89% of these occur just once. The ten most abundant clones make up about 8.8% of the sample.

The sequence was collected from a woman aged 18-29 years who had recovered from COVID-19. This chain is built from TRBV6-2 or TRBV6-3 and TRBJ1-6; there is no confident call for the D gene. Source material: PBMCs or T cells enriched from blood (not recorded which). The DNA sequence reads TGTGCCAGCAGTTATATCTCCTATAATTCACCCCTCCACTTT. It translates as CASSYISYNSPLHF.